A selection of T cell receptor beta chains follows, all from one sample in a study of shared clonotypes between healthy human individuals. Profiled with immunoSEQ multiplex PCR; TCRdb holds only in-frame clones, not every one. The sample lists 550,000 to 600,000 clones; around 76% were seen once. The sample comprised PBMCs. These receptors were obtained from a woman aged 40 to 55 in good health. Some clones in this sample may be carry-over from other donors' samples. Each CDR3 is given without its conserved first and last residue.

>TRBV10-3|TRBJ2-7
AIAAGTYEQY
>TRBV7-3|TRBJ1-1
ASSSADGTEAF
>TRBV7-2|TRBJ2-4
ASSQTLAKNIQY
>TRBV7-3|TRBJ2-3
ASSWPGVLTSTDTQY
>TRBV5-1|TRBJ1-5
ASSLRQGDQPQH
>TRBV6-6|TRBJ2-7
ASRGGGITYEQY
>TRBV7-2|TRBJ1-2
ASSLPSRQNGYT
>TRBV7-3|TRBJ2-3
ASSLGRGDTDTQY
>TRBV7-2|TRBJ2-7
ASSDNTGNRQY
>TRBV14|TRBJ2-6
ASSREAGANVLT
>TRBV7-2|NA
ASSSRTGGNYEQY
>TRBV5-4|TRBJ1-2
ASSLEGGTNYGYT
>TRBV7-2|TRBJ1-1
ASKTSRSTEAF
>TRBV5-1|TRBJ2-3
ASSLDGRRTDTQY
>TRBV5-4|TRBJ2-1
ASSWSLESYNEQF
>TRBV11-3|TRBJ2-3
ASSSVSTDTQY
>TRBV7-8|TRBJ1-2
ASSLTTGYYGYT
>TRBV7-9|TRBJ2-7
ASSLLAGGYEQY
>TRBV9|TRBJ1-5
ASRARPQH
>TRBV15|TRBJ1-5
ATSSHRQGGGSNQPQH
>TRBV2|TRBJ2-1
ASSNRGGALAYNEQF
>TRBV6-5|TRBJ2-1
ASSSGQGGDEQF
>TRBV5-1|TRBJ2-3
ASSLVPGGTTDTQY
>TRBV12-5|TRBJ1-1
ASATEDQGAEAF
>TRBV1|TRBJ2-5
TSSQGLAATRPHQETQY
>TRBV2|TRBJ1-5
ASSKGYPSNQPQH
>TRBV5-1|TRBJ2-1
ASSLAPAGSSYNEQF
>TRBV10-2|TRBJ1-4
ASRGRSNEKLF
>TRBV4-1|TRBJ1-1
ASSQTPATGGDTEAF
>TRBV25-1|TRBJ2-1
ASSDPGLAGDYNEQF
>TRBV7-8|TRBJ2-1
ASSAPGHLTLEQF
>TRBV25-1|TRBJ1-2
ASSDTGRDYGYT
>TRBV10-3|TRBJ2-1
ATSGPVSDEQF
>TRBV5-1|TRBJ2-5
ASSLDASEETQY
>TRBV27|TRBJ2-5
ASSFGSSKETQY
>TRBV2|TRBJ1-5
ASSGPPAQPQH
>TRBV27|TRBJ1-5
ASSLRISADSNQPQH